This record looks at one T cell receptor beta chain sequence and its context. Antigen: not known. V was shortened by 2 bases and J by 7 bases, with 10 bases between the two germline ends. Germline V gives CDR1 SGHRS, CDR2 YFSETQ. The CDR3 is made up of 13 amino acids. The data originate from a study of cytomegalovirus exposure and HLA in healthy donors. The study's findings and limits: Previously analyzed data showed that most TCR beta V segments were productive at a frequency of about 87% or about 30%. TCR beta chain V- and J-gene trimming was linked, in a later analysis, to a missense variant in DCLRE1C. In a later analysis, productive TCRs from donors in an Asian-associated ancestry cluster reportedly carried fewer N-insertions than the cohort mean. TRBV6-2, TRBV6-3 and some other V segments were unresolvable in 87-base-pair reads.

In the PCR, 60 Vbeta and 13 Jbeta primers were used. Measured with immunoSEQ multiplex PCR; TCRdb has only the in-frame clones, and not every one. This table holds around 130,000 clones, roughly three quarters found once. The chain couples TRBV5-1 to TRBJ2-1, with D perhaps matching TRBD1 (6 bases). This receptor was taken from a young woman in good health and CMV-seronegative. The sample consisted of PBMCs. CDR3 nucleotide sequence: TGCGCCAGCAGCTTCAGGGGCGTAAATGAGCAGTTCTTC. This translates into CASSFRGVNEQFF. The whole variable domain, filled in from reference TRBV5-1 and TRBJ2-1, reads KAGVTQTPRYLIKTRGQQVTLSCSPISGHRSVSWYQQTPGQGLQFLFEYFSETQRNKGNFPGRFSGRQFSNSRSEMNVSTLELGDSALYLCASSFRGVNEQFFGPGTRLTVL.